This T cell receptor beta chain was captured in a study of CD8 T cells in ankylosing spondylitis. Broader study findings: Disease-linked clones were found to be CD8+ and relatively rare in peripheral blood. It was reported that disease-linked clones were significantly enriched in matched ankylosing spondylitis synovial fluid. What seemed typical of ankylosing spondylitis blood was a TCR beta motif built from about 8 highly homologous variants.

Scientists made TCR beta libraries using quantitative 5'-RACE with molecular barcodes. TCRdb re-called the 5' RACE reads through MiXCR, storing one row per CDR3 protein. The sample contains about 340,000 distinct CDR3 sequences, roughly 14% of which appear only once. CDR1 is MDHEN, CDR2 SYDVKM, per germline. The CDR3 consists of 11 residues. Note on this clonotype: Its antigen is not identified.

The chain couples TRBV28 to TRBJ1-1, with a weak D call TRBD1 (5 bases). This receptor was identified in a male donor with ankylosing spondylitis or in good health (not recorded which). The sample taken for sequencing was blood, either unsorted or a sorted T cell fraction (not recorded which). The DNA of the CDR3 is TGTGCTGTAGGGGAGGGCACTGAAGCTTTCTTT. It encodes CAVGEGTEAFF.